This TCR beta chain was captured by sequencing in a study of blood T cell repertoires in COVID-19. Study summary: Samples taken during acute and convalescent COVID-19 were collected in the United States, Italy and Spain. T cells, B-cell-depleted T cells, or PBMCs supplied cDNA or gDNA.

A note on this clone: The junction does not match germline at one end; this may be a read error.

Original methodology: By means of reference gene primer amplification, nucleated cell counts were estimated. Some clones are missing from TCRdb's copy, which holds only in-frame ones; the method was immunoSEQ multiplex PCR. That table is the source of V, J and clone size, and D and trimming were worked out from the DNA. This table holds roughly 180,000 clones, 85% found once. This clonotype was obtained from a woman aged 55 to 70 with acute or convalescent COVID-19. Specimen: peripheral blood.

The CDR3 sequence is CASSYRTGQEQYF. CDR3 DNA: TGTGCTAGCAGCTACCGGACAGGGCAGGAGCAGTACTTC. The rearrangement uses TRBV7-7 and TRBJ2-7, with 8 bases lining up with TRBD1. The germline V gene encodes CDR1 SSHAT and CDR2 FNYEAQ (reference sequence). The CDR3 is 13 amino acids.